This TCR beta chain emerged from a study of blood T cell repertoires in COVID-19. Study context: Acute-phase and convalescent COVID-19 samples originated in the United States, Italy and Spain. T cells, B-cell-depleted T cells, or PBMCs provided the cDNA or gDNA that served as material.

The V and J ends lost 4 bases and 12 bases respectively, with 20 bases between them. Germline lookup yields CDR1 SGHRS and CDR2 YFSETQ. The length of the CDR3 is 15 residues. This table comes from immunoSEQ multiplex PCR, and its TCRdb copy is limited to in-frame clones, with some not included. The sample holds tens of thousands of clones, 75% to 85% seen once. This chain joins TRBV5-1 and TRBJ1-6, with D unresolved. Input material: peripheral blood. The clonotype originates from a woman in her 70s with acute or convalescent COVID-19. CDR3 protein: CASSESVSTRGPLHF. As DNA, the CDR3 is TGCGCCAGCAGCGAATCGGTCTCTACTCGGGGACCCCTCCACTTT.